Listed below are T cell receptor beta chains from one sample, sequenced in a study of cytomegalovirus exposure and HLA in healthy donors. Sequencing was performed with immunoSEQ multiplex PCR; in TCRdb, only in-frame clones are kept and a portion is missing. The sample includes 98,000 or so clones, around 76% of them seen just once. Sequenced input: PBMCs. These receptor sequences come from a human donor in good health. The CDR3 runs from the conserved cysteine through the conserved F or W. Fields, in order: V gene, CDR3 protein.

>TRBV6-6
CASSYSRDIGGTQYF
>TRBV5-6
CASSLIVTGWAFF
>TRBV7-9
CASTIGTGNYGYTF
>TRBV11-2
CASSVGQGFGTDTQYF
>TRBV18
CASSRDRESIQPQHF
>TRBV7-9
CASSLATGEAFF
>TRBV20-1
CSATLDTQYF
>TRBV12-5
CASGDMRETQYF
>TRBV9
CASSVDPGANTGELFF
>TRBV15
CATSSMSAGQETQYF
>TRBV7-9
CASKPGQVNNEQFF
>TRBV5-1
CASSLGPGGRDEAFF
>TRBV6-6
CASRSQGPNEKLFF
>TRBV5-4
CASTHGGGEGETQYF
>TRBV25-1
CASSEGQSSGNTIYF
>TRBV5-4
CASSGTTIQETQYF
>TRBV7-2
CASSSKRVETQYF
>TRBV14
CASSQVAGSSTDTQYF
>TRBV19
CASSMFVGSTEAFF
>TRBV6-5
CASSSLGTGNNEQFF
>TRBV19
CASSSSTSGSGANVLTF
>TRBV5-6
CASSLYVGSSYNEQFF
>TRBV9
CASSVGGDGNTIYF
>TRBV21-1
CASSTGGSEAFF
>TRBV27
CATSPYPGGGNQPQHF
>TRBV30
CAWKGQGIHGQYF
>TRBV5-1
CASSQRSDNEQFF
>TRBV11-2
CASSLDFGVEQYF
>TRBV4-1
CASSQDQFNSGLAGSYNEQFF
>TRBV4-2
CASSQDGRGSSGNTIYF
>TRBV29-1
CSWLWGFYNEQFF
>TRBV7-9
CSSSLELTGAPYGYTF
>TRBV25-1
CASSLGGNGYTF
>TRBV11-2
CASSPRGTGNQPQHF
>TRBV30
CAWSPGFLSNQPQHF
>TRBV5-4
CASSDWRAAGELFF
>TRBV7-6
CASSFLSGGGYNEQFF
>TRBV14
CASSQVRGRGETQYF
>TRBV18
CASSPQSVGANTEAFF
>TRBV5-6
CASSSLRGEPSTDTQYF
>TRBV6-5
CVSSLLAGSYEQYF
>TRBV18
CASSPGTRTYEQYF
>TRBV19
CASSFPLNRGGELFF
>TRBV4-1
CASSQPGTSPPGELFF
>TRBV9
CASSPRGGVGTDTQYF
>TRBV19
CASSIVRFGDGYTF